These T cell receptor beta chains were read from a single sample in a study of shared clonotypes between healthy human individuals. Clones were read by immunoSEQ multiplex PCR, and TCRdb kept only the in-frame ones, dropping some. The table includes more than 2,000,000 clones, over 90% detected once. Sequences were obtained from naive CD4+ T cells from PBMCs. Source of these receptors: a man aged 18 to 30 in good health. Some clones in this sample may be carry-over from other donors' samples. CDR3s include the opening cysteine and the closing phenylalanine or tryptophan. The D gene is left open where the match is weak. Rows may omit the clone size; those that give it use once, few, many or a size class.

14 NA TRBJ2-7 NA TRBV6-6 TGTGCCAGCAGGGGCGACCCCGGGAGCTACGAGCAGTACTTC CASRGDPGSYEQYF
13 NA TRBJ2-5 NA TRBV18 TGTGCCAGCTCACCAGGCGTTGTAGAGACCCAGTACTTC CASSPGVVETQYF
13 NA TRBJ2-5 NA TRBV18 TGTGCCAGCTCACCACGGCAGTTGGAGACCCAGTACTTC CASSPRQLETQYF
13 NA TRBJ2-1 NA TRBV5-1 TGCGCCAGCAGCTTGCCTAGCTCCAATGAGCAGTTCTTC CASSLPSSNEQFF
17 NA TRBJ2-7 TRBD2 TRBV18 TGTGCCAGCTCACCAGAGGGAGCGGGAGCCCTTTACTACGAGCAGTACTTC CASSPEGAGALYYEQYF
16 NA TRBJ2-7 TRBD1 TRBV27 TGTGCCAGCAGTTTCAAGGGGACAGGTATTACCTACGAGCAGTACTTC CASSFKGTGITYEQYF
16 NA TRBJ1-4 TRBD1 TRBV5-4 TGTGCCAGCAGCCCAGGTGGGACAGGGGGGGCGGAAAAACTGTTTTTT CASSPGGTGGAEKLFF
12 NA TRBJ2-7 TRBD1 TRBV29-1 TGCAGCGTAGGACAGGGGCTCTACGAGCAGTACTTC CSVGQGLYEQYF
13 NA TRBJ2-1 NA TRBV25-1 TGTGCCAGCAAGGCAGGAGGAGGCAATGAGCAGTTCTTC CASKAGGGNEQFF
16 NA TRBJ1-3 TRBD1 TRBV7-9 TGTGCCAGCAGCTTAGCGTTTGGACAGGCTGGAAACACCATATATTTT CASSLAFGQAGNTIYF
13 NA TRBJ2-5 NA TRBV28 TGTGCCACCCGGGTGTCGTTCGGGGAGACCCAGTACTTC CATRVSFGETQYF
15 NA TRBJ1-5 TRBD1 TRBV16 TGTGCCAGCAGCCGGGACAGGGCCTCTGGGAAGCCCCAGCATTTT CASSRDRASGKPQHF
15 NA TRBJ1-2 TRBD1 TRBV27 TGTGCCAGCAGTCCCTGGACAGGAGGGCTCTATGGCTACACCTTC CASSPWTGGLYGYTF
13 NA TRBJ1-2 NA TRBV5-6 TGTGCCAGCAGCTTGGCGGCAGGGAATGGCTACACCTTC CASSLAAGNGYTF
16 NA TRBJ2-1 NA TRBV28 TGTGCCAGCAGTTTTTCCGGCAGCCGAAGTTTGTGGGAGCAGTTCTTC CASSFSGSRSLWEQFF
14 NA TRBJ1-2 NA TRBV5-1 TGCGCCAGCAACCTTGGGGCGGGGAGCTATGGCTACACCTTC CASNLGAGSYGYTF
13 NA TRBJ2-3 NA TRBV30 TGTGCCTGGAGTGTAGTCATGATAGATACGCAGTATTTT CAWSVVMIDTQYF
17 NA TRBJ2-5 TRBD2 TRBV4-1 TGCGCCAGCAGCCAAGATCCTAGTGGGAGGGCTCAAGAGACCCAGTACTTC CASSQDPSGRAQETQYF
17 once TRBJ2-7 TRBD1 TRBV9 TGTGCCAGCAGCGCCCTCGCCCCGGGACAGGGGGGCTACGAGCAGTACTTC CASSALAPGQGGYEQYF
17 NA TRBJ2-2 TRBD1 TRBV4-3 TGCGCCAGCAGCCAAGATCCAGGACAGGTGAACACCGGGGAGCTGTTTTTT CASSQDPGQVNTGELFF
13 NA TRBJ2-5 NA TRBV28 TGTGCCAGCAGCTGGATCTCTCAAGAGACCCAGTACTTC CASSWISQETQYF
15 NA TRBJ1-1 NA TRBV2 TGTGCCAGCAAACAGGACCCACCCGCGTACACTGAAGCTTTCTTT CASKQDPPAYTEAFF
16 NA TRBJ2-1 TRBD2 TRBV7-9 TGTGCCAGCAGCTTAGGACTAGCGGGAACACAAAATGAGCAGTTCTTC CASSLGLAGTQNEQFF
12 NA TRBJ2-7 NA TRBV29-1 TGCAGCGGAAAAACAGGGTCCGGCGAGCAGTACTTC CSGKTGSGEQYF
16 NA TRBJ2-5 TRBD2 TRBV5-1 TGCGCCAGCAGCTTGGATTTAGCGGGCGCACAAGAGACCCAGTACTTC CASSLDLAGAQETQYF
13 NA TRBJ2-3 NA TRBV6-6 TGTGCCAGCAGACGACTAGTTGCGGATACGCAGTATTTT CASRRLVADTQYF
14 NA TRBJ1-5 NA TRBV9 TGTGCCAGCAGCCCACGGGGGTGGGATCAGCCCCAGCATTTT CASSPRGWDQPQHF
16 NA TRBJ2-3 TRBD2 TRBV28 TGTGCCAGCAGTTCGGCACTAGCGGGAGTTCAAGATACGCAGTATTTT CASSSALAGVQDTQYF
14 NA TRBJ2-7 NA TRBV11-2 TGTGCCAGCAGCCGAACGGACTCAACCTACGAGCAGTACTTC CASSRTDSTYEQYF
11 few TRBJ2-1 NA TRBV20-1 TGCAGTGCTAGGGCCTACAATGAGCAGTTCTTC CSARAYNEQFF
16 NA TRBJ2-3 NA TRBV19 TGTGCCAGCAGAGGTGGGGCACTTCCTTCCACAGATACGCAGTATTTT CASRGGALPSTDTQYF
15 NA TRBJ2-1 TRBD1 TRBV5-1 TGCGCCAGCAGCTCAGAAGGACAGGTTGGTAATGAGCAGTTCTTC CASSSEGQVGNEQFF
16 NA TRBJ1-1 NA TRBV4-2 TGTGCCAGCAGCCAAGATCTATCCGGGACGAACACTGAAGCTTTCTTT CASSQDLSGTNTEAFF
13 NA TRBJ2-7 TRBD2 TRBV6-1 TGTGCCAGCAGTGGGGGACTAGCTTACGAGCAGTACTTC CASSGGLAYEQYF
13 once TRBJ1-1 NA TRBV28 TGTGCCAGCAGGTCCAGACGGAACACTGAAGCTTTCTTT CASRSRRNTEAFF
13 NA TRBJ1-2 TRBD1 TRBV2 TGTGCCAGCAGTGACCAACAGGGGGGTGGCTACACCTTC CASSDQQGGGYTF
16 NA TRBJ1-1 TRBD1 TRBV5-1 TGCGCCAGCAGCTTGACCGCAAACAGGGGGGTCACTGAAGCTTTCTTT CASSLTANRGVTEAFF
15 NA TRBJ1-1 TRBD1 TRBV4-2 TGTGCCAGCAGCCTCCCGGACAGGGCGAACACTGAAGCTTTCTTT CASSLPDRANTEAFF
16 NA TRBJ2-3 NA TRBV5-1 TGCGCCAGCAGGCCTGATGGGGGGCCCGGGAGGGATACGCAGTATTTT CASRPDGGPGRDTQYF
16 NA TRBJ2-5 NA TRBV18 TGTGCCAGCTCACCACCGGGGTCCCGAAGGGGAGAGACCCAGTACTTC CASSPPGSRRGETQYF
15 NA TRBJ1-2 TRBD1 TRBV5-1 TGCGCCAGCAGCTTGGACGGACAGGCCAGCTATGGCTACACCTTC CASSLDGQASYGYTF
16 NA TRBJ2-5 TRBD2 TRBV4-1 TGCGCCAGCAGCCAGGGACTAGCGGGAGGGCAAGAGACCCAGTACTTC CASSQGLAGGQETQYF
11 NA TRBJ2-1 NA TRBV6-1 TGTGCCAGCATCGAGGAAAATGAGCAGTTCTTC CASIEENEQFF